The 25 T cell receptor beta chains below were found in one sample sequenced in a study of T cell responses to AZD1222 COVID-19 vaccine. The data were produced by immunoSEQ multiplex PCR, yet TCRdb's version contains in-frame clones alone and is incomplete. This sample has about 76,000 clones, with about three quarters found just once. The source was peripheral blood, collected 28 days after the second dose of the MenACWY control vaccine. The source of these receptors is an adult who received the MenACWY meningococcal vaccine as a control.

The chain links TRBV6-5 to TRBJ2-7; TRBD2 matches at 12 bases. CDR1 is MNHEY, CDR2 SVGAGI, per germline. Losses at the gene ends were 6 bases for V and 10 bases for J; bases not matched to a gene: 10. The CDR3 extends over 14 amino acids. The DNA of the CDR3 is TGTGCCAGCAGACCCGGGACTAGCGGGCCCTCCCAGTACTTC. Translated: CASRPGTSGPSQYF.

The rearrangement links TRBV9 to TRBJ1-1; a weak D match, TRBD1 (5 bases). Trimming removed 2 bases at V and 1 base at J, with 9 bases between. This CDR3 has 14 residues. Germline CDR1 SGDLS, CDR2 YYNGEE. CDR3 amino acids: CASSVGTQNTEAFF. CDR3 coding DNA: TGTGCCAGCAGCGTTGGGACTCAGAACACTGAAGCTTTCTTT. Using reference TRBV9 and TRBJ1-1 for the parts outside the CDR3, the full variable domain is DSGVTQTPKHLITATGQRVTLRCSPRSGDLSVYWYQQSLDQGLQFLIQYYNGEERAKGNILERFSAQQFPDLHSELNLSSLELGDSALYFCASSVGTQNTEAFFGQGTRLTVV.

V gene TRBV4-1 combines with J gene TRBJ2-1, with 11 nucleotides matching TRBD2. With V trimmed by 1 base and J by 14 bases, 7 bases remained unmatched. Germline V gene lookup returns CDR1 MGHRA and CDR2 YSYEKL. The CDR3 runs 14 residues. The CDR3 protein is CASSQVPRLAGKFF. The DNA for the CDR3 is TGCGCCAGCAGCCAAGTCCCCCGACTAGCGGGGAAGTTCTTC.

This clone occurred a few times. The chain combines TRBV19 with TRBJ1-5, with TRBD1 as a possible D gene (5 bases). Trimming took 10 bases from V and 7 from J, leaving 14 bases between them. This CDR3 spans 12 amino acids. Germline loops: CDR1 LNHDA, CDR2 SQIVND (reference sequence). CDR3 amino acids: CATSWGGQPQHF. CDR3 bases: TGTGCCACGTCATGGGGGGGACAGCCCCAGCATTTT.

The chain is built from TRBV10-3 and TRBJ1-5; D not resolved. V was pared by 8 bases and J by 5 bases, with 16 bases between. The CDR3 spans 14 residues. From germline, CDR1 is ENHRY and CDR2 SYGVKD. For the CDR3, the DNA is TGTGCCATCTCCACTGAAAGGGAAGATCAGCCCCAGCATTTT. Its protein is CAISTEREDQPQHF.

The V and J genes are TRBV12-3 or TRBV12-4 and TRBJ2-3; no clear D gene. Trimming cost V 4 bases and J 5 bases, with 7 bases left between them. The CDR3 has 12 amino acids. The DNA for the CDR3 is TGTGCCAGCAGTTCTCTAGTAGATACGCAGTATTTT. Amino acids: CASSSLVDTQYF.

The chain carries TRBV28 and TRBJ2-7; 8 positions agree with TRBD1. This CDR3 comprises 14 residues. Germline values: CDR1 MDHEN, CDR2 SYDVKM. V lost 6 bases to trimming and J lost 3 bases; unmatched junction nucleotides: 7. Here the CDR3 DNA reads TGTGCCAGCAGGCGACAGGGGCTCCACTACGAGCAGTACTTC. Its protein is CASRRQGLHYEQYF.

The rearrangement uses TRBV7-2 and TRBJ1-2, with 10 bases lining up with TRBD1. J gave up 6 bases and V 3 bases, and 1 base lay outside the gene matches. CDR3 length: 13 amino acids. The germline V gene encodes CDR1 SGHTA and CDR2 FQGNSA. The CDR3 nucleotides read TGTGCCAGCAGCTTTGGGACAGGGGATGGCTACACCTTC. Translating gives CASSFGTGDGYTF.

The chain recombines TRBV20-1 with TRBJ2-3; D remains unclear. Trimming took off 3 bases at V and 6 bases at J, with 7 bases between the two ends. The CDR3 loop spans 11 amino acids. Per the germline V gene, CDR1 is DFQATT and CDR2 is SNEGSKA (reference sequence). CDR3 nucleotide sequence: TGCAGTGCTAGGGTGGGGGATACGCAGTATTTT. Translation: CSARVGDTQYF.

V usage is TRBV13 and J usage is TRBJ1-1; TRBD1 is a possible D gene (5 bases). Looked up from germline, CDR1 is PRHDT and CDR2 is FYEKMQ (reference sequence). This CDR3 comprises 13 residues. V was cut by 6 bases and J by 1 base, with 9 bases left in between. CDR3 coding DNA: TGTGCCAGCAGACCGGGGGGGAACACTGAAGCTTTCTTT. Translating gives CASRPGGNTEAFF.

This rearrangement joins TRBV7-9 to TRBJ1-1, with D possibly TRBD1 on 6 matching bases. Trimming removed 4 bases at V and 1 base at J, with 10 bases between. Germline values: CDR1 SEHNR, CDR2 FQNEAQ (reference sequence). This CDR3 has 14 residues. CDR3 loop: CASSSLGGNTEAFF. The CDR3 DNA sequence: TGTGCCAGCAGCTCGTTAGGGGGGAACACTGAAGCTTTCTTT.

The CDR3 nucleotides are TGTGCCAGCAGCCCGAAAGCCGAGCACACAGATACGCAGTATTTT. The encoded protein is CASSPKAEHTDTQYF. The gene calls are TRBV9 and TRBJ2-3; no clear D. The CDR3 length is 15 residues. Germline assignment: CDR1 SGDLS and CDR2 YYNGEE. V was clipped by 4 bases and J by 2 bases, with 14 bases between them.

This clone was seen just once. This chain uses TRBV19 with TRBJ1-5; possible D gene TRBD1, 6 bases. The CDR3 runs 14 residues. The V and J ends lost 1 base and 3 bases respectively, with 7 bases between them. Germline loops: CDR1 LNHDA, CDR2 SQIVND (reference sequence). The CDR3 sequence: CASSIGTVNQPQHF. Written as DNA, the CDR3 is TGTGCCAGTAGTATAGGGACAGTCAATCAGCCCCAGCATTTT. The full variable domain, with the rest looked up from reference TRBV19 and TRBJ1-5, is DGGITQSPKYLFRKEGQNVTLSCEQNLNHDAMYWYRQDPGQGLRLIYYSQIVNDFQKGDIAEGYSVSREKKESFPLTVTSAQKNPTAFYLCASSIGTVNQPQHFGDGTRLSIL.

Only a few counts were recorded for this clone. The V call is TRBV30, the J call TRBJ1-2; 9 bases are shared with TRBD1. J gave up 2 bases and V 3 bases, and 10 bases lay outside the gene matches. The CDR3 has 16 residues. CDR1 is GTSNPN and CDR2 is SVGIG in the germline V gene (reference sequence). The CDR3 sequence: CAWSRDRARGNYGYTF. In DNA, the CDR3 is TGTGCCTGGAGCCGGGACAGGGCGAGGGGGAACTATGGCTACACCTTC.

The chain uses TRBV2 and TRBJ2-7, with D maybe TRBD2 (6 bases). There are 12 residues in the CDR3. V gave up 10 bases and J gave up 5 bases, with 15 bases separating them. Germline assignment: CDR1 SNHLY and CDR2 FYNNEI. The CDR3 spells CATGGVGHEQYF. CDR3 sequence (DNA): TGTGCCACCGGCGGGGTTGGCCACGAGCAGTACTTC.

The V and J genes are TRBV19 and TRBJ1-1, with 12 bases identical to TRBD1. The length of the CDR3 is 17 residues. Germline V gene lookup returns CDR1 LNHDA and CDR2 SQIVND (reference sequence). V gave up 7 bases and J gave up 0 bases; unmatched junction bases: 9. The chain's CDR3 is CASKTSGTGGMNTEAFF. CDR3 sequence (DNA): TGTGCCAGTAAGACCTCCGGGACAGGGGGCATGAACACTGAAGCTTTCTTT. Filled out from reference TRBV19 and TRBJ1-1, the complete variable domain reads DGGITQSPKYLFRKEGQNVTLSCEQNLNHDAMYWYRQDPGQGLRLIYYSQIVNDFQKGDIAEGYSVSREKKESFPLTVTSAQKNPTAFYLCASKTSGTGGMNTEAFFGQGTRLTVV.

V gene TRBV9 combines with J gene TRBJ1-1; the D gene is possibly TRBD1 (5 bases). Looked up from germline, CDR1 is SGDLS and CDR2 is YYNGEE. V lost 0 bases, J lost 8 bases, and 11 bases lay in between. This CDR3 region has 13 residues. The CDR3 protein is CASSVASGTEAFF. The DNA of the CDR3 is TGTGCCAGCAGCGTAGCGTCGGGGACGGAAGCTTTCTTT. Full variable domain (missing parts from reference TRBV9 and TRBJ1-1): DSGVTQTPKHLITATGQRVTLRCSPRSGDLSVYWYQQSLDQGLQFLIQYYNGEERAKGNILERFSAQQFPDLHSELNLSSLELGDSALYFCASSVASGTEAFFGQGTRLTVV.

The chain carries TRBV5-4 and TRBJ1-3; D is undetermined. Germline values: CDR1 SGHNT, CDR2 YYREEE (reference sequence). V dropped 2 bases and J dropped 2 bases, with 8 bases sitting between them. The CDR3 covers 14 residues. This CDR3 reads CASSLGEPGNTIYF. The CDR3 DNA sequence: TGTGCCAGCAGCTTAGGAGAGCCTGGAAACACCATATATTTT.

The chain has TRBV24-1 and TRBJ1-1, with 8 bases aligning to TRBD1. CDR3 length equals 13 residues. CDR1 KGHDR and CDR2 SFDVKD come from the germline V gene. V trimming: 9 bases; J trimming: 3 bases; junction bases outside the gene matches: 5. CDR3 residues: CATLRGQHTEAFF. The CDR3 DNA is TGTGCCACCCTCAGGGGGCAGCACACTGAAGCTTTCTTT.

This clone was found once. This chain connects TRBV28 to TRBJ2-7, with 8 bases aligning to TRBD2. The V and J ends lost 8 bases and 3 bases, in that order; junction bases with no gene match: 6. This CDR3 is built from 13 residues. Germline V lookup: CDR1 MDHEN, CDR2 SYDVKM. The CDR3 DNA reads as TGTGCCAGCGGTTGGGCGGGGGGCTACGAGCAGTACTTC. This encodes CASGWAGGYEQYF.

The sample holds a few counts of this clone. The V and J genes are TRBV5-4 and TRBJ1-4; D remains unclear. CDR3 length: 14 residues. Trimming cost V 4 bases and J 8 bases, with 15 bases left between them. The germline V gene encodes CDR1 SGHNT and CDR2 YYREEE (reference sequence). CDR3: CASSPDTRREKLFF. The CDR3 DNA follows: TGTGCCAGCAGCCCTGACACAAGGCGAGAAAAACTGTTTTTT.

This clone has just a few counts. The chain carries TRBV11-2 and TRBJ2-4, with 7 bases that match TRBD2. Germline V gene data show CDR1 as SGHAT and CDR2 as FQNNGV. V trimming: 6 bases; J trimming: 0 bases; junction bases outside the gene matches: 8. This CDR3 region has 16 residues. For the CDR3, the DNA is TGTGCCAGCAGTCTCTCTAGCGGTCTAGCCAAAAACATTCAGTACTTC. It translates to CASSLSSGLAKNIQYF.

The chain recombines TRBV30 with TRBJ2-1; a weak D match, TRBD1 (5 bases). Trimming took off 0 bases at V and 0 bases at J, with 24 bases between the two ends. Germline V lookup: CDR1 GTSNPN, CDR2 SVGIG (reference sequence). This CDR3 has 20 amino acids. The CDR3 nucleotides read TGTGCCTGGAGTGTACGTCAACCGCGCTATCGAGACAGCTCCTACAATGAGCAGTTCTTC. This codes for CAWSVRQPRYRDSSYNEQFF.

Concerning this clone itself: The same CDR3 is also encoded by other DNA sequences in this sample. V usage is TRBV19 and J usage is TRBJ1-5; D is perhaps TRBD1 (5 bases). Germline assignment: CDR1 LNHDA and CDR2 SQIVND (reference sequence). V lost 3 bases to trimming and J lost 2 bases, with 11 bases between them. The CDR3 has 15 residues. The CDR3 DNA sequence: TGTGCCAGTAGTATCCTAGGAGGGGGCAATCAGCCCCAGCATTTT. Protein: CASSILGGGNQPQHF.

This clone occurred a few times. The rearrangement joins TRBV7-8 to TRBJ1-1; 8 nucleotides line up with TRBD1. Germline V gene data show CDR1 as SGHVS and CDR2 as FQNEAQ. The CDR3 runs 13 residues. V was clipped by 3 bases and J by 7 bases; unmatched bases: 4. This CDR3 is CASSFRGRDEAFF. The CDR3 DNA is TGTGCCAGCAGCTTCAGGGGGCGCGATGAAGCTTTCTTT.